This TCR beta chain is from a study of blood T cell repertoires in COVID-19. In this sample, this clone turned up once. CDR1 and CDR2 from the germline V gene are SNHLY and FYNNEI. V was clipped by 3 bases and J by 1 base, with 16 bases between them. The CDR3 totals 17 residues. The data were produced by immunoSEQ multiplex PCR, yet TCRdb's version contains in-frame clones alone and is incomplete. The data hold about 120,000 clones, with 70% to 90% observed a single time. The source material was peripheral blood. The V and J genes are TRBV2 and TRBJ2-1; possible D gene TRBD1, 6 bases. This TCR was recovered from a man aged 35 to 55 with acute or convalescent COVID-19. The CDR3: CASSEDSLALSYNEQFF. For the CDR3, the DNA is TGTGCCAGCAGTGAGGACAGCCTGGCCCTTTCCTACAATGAGCAGTTCTTC. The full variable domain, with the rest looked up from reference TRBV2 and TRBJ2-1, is EPEVTQTPSHQVTQMGQEVILRCVPISNHLYFYWYRQILGQKVEFLVSFYNNEISEKSEIFDDQFSVERPDGSNFTLKIRSTKLEDSAMYFCASSEDSLALSYNEQFFGPGTRLTVL.